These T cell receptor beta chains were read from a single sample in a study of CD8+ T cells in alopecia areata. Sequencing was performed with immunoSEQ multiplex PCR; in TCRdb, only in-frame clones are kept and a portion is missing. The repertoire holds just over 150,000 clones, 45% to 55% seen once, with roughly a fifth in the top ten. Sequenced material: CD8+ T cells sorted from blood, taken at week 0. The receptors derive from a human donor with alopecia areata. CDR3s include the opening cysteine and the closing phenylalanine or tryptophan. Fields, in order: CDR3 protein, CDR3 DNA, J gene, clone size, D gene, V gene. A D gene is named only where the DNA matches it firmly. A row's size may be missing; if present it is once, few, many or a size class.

CDR3: CASRLASYNEQFF
DNA: TGTGCCAGCAGGCTAGCGTCCTACAATGAGCAGTTCTTC
J: TRBJ2-1
size: few
D: -
V: TRBV7-9

CDR3: CASSLSRGIAGANVLTF
DNA: TGTGCCAGCAGCCTAAGCAGGGGTATAGCTGGGGCCAACGTCCTGACTTTC
J: TRBJ2-6
size: few
D: -
V: TRBV7-6

CDR3: CASSQGPSGELFF
DNA: TGTGCCAGCAGCCAGGGGCCGTCCGGGGAGCTGTTTTTT
J: TRBJ2-2
size: few
D: -
V: TRBV7-3

CDR3: CAWISGGYGYTF
DNA: TGTGCCTGGATCAGTGGGGGGTATGGCTACACCTTC
J: TRBJ1-2
size: once
D: -
V: TRBV30

CDR3: CSVKIRDDGYTF
DNA: TGCAGCGTTAAGATCAGGGATGATGGCTACACCTTC
J: TRBJ1-2
size: -
D: -
V: TRBV29-1

CDR3: CSVVTGGESNQPQHF
DNA: TGCAGCGTGGTTACAGGGGGCGAAAGCAATCAGCCCCAGCATTTT
J: TRBJ1-5
size: -
D: TRBD1
V: TRBV29-1

CDR3: CASSLGGRGLDTEAFF
DNA: TGTGCCAGCAGCTTGGGTGGCAGGGGGCTAGACACTGAAGCTTTCTTT
J: TRBJ1-1
size: few
D: TRBD1
V: TRBV5-6

CDR3: CSAPLAENTGELFF
DNA: TGCAGCGCCCCACTAGCGGAGAACACCGGGGAGCTGTTTTTT
J: TRBJ2-2
size: -
D: TRBD2
V: TRBV29-1

CDR3: CASSLEVTNTEAFF
DNA: TGTGCCAGCAGCTTAGAGGTCACGAACACTGAAGCTTTCTTT
J: TRBJ1-1
size: -
D: -
V: TRBV7-9

CDR3: CASSREPMGTEETQYF
DNA: TGCGCCAGCAGCCGTGAACCAATGGGGACAGAAGAGACCCAGTACTTC
J: TRBJ2-5
size: -
D: TRBD1
V: TRBV4-1

CDR3: CASSPTGYYEQYF
DNA: TGTGCCAGCAGCCCAACAGGGTACTACGAGCAGTACTTC
J: TRBJ2-7
size: -
D: -
V: TRBV27

CDR3: CAWSPAAGLDTQYF
DNA: TGTGCCTGGAGCCCCGCCGCCGGGCTGGATACGCAGTATTTT
J: TRBJ2-3
size: -
D: -
V: TRBV30

CDR3: CASSPNLNTGELFF
DNA: TGTGCCAGCAGCCCGAACTTAAACACCGGGGAGCTGTTTTTT
J: TRBJ2-2
size: few
D: -
V: TRBV7-3

CDR3: CASSQDGGGTYNSPLHF
DNA: TGCGCCAGCAGCCAAGACGGGGGAGGGACCTATAATTCACCCCTCCACTTT
J: TRBJ1-6
size: once
D: -
V: TRBV4-3

CDR3: CASSFFGTSGANVLTF
DNA: TGTGCCAGCAGCTTCTTCGGGACTTCTGGGGCCAACGTCCTGACTTTC
J: TRBJ2-6
size: -
D: -
V: TRBV7-2

CDR3: CASSSGTGNTGELFF
DNA: TGCGCCAGCAGCTCCGGGACAGGGAACACCGGGGAGCTGTTTTTT
J: TRBJ2-2
size: once
D: TRBD1
V: TRBV5-1

CDR3: CASAGGTYEQYF
DNA: TGTGCTAGTGCAGGTGGGACCTACGAGCAGTACTTC
J: TRBJ2-7
size: -
D: -
V: TRBV12-5

CDR3: CASSDPTGAGANVLTF
DNA: TGTGCCAGCAGCGACCCAACAGGGGCGGGGGCCAACGTCCTGACTTTC
J: TRBJ2-6
size: once
D: TRBD1
V: TRBV9

CDR3: CSVRGGQGATDTQYF
DNA: TGCAGCGTCCGCGGGGGGCAGGGGGCTACAGATACGCAGTATTTT
J: TRBJ2-3
size: once
D: -
V: TRBV29-1

CDR3: CASSVSGKEQFF
DNA: TGTGCCAGCAGCGTATCGGGAAAGGAGCAGTTCTTC
J: TRBJ2-1
size: few
D: -
V: TRBV9

CDR3: CASSGDRESSFSYEQYF
DNA: TGTGCCAGCAGCGGGGACAGGGAATCGTCGTTCTCCTACGAGCAGTACTTC
J: TRBJ2-7
size: -
D: TRBD1
V: TRBV5-6

CDR3: CSAKTAEGANVLTF
DNA: TGCAGCGCTAAGACCGCAGAGGGGGCCAACGTCCTGACTTTC
J: TRBJ2-6
size: few
D: -
V: TRBV29-1

CDR3: CSVEDLTGENTEAFF
DNA: TGCAGCGTTGAAGATCTAACAGGGGAGAACACTGAAGCTTTCTTT
J: TRBJ1-1
size: -
D: TRBD1
V: TRBV29-1

CDR3: CASLDQNTEAFF
DNA: TGTGCCAGCCTCGACCAGAACACTGAAGCTTTCTTT
J: TRBJ1-1
size: few
D: -
V: TRBV28

CDR3: CASSYLGQGLNF
DNA: TGTGCCAGCAGTTACCTGGGACAGGGCTTAAACTTC
J: TRBJ1-2
size: few
D: TRBD1
V: TRBV6-6

CDR3: CASSPGQDGYTF
DNA: TGCGCCAGCAGCCCAGGGCAGGATGGCTACACCTTC
J: TRBJ1-2
size: once
D: -
V: TRBV5-1

CDR3: CSSLVGETDTQYF
DNA: TGCAGCTCCCTAGTAGGAGAGACAGATACGCAGTATTTT
J: TRBJ2-3
size: -
D: -
V: TRBV29-1

CDR3: CAWSVSRSGSTDTQYF
DNA: TGTGCCTGGAGTGTTTCTCGTAGCGGGTCTACAGATACGCAGTATTTT
J: TRBJ2-3
size: -
D: TRBD2
V: TRBV30

CDR3: CAWSVYPRGSEAFF
DNA: TGTGCCTGGAGTGTATACCCCCGGGGCTCTGAAGCTTTCTTT
J: TRBJ1-1
size: few
D: -
V: TRBV30